The clone carrying this T cell receptor (beta chain) turned up a few times. The antigen remains undetermined. This CDR3 is 14 amino acids long. The V gene end was trimmed by 3 bases and the J gene end by 4 bases; junction bases not matched to a gene: 5. CDR1 and CDR2 from the germline V gene are MNHNS and SASEGT. Unique-molecular-identifier-tagged TCR beta cDNA libraries were used. When about 1 to 11 million T cells were used, they gave hundreds of thousands of cDNA molecules. TCRdb recomputed calls from the PCR reads with MiXCR, one row per CDR3 protein. The sample has more than 500,000 distinct CDR3 sequences, 30% to 40% seen once. The sample belongs to a study of post-analysis software for immune sequencing data. Overall study findings and caveats: Relative to controls, patients had about 5 TRBV segments at higher frequency, with TRBV5-6, TRBV5-1 and TRBV20-1 among these. When the samples were clustered directly with F measure, those that had been prepared in the same batch showed strong co-clustering. Comparison with controls showed significantly lower normalized Chao1 diversity in multiple sclerosis patients.

This chain connects TRBV6-1 to TRBJ2-5; 7 bases are a match to TRBD1. Sequencing was performed on blood. The source of this sequence is a girl aged 2 to 17 with multiple sclerosis. The CDR3 region has the DNA TGTGCCAGCAGTGAGAGGACAGGAGGAGAGACCCAGTACTTC. The encoded protein is CASSERTGGETQYF.